This T cell receptor beta chain is from a study of vaccination effects on CD4 cells after COVID-19. Study overall: Expansion with viral peptide pools was applied to antigen-specific CD4+ T cells by the ViraFEST assay prior to sequencing. The participants, recipients of two vaccine doses, got either BNT162b2 or mRNA-1273. Study findings and constraints: Nearly all vaccine-induced clones in healthy recipients recognized only SARS-CoV-2.

CD4+ T cell isolation took place after about nine days of culture. This clone was detected a few times. Antigen specificity is unknown. TCRdb's copy holds only in-frame clones and misses some; the assay was immunoSEQ multiplex PCR. The repertoire has about 72,000 clones, 77% of them found once; the top ten carry about 2.1%. Trimming pared 2 bases from V and 0 bases from J, leaving 8 bases between. The germline gives CDR1 MGHDK, CDR2 SYGVNS. The CDR3 is 15 amino acids. The sequencing used CD4+ T cells from PBMCs cultured without peptide, collected before COVID-19 vaccination. This sequence joins TRBV25-1 and TRBJ2-4; the D gene could be TRBD1 or TRBD2 (5 bases each). The clonotype comes from a human donor who received a COVID-19 vaccine. DNA for the CDR3: TGTGCCAGCAGTGAAGCCGGGACAGCCAAAAACATTCAGTACTTC. Its translation is CASSEAGTAKNIQYF.